This passage covers 20 T cell receptor beta chains from one sample sequenced in a study of regulatory and conventional T cells in RAG deficiency (dated by TCRdb to about 2017). Library method: the immunoSEQ multiplex PCR assay. TCRdb carries this immuneACCESS record with in-frame sequences only. Its versions omit some clonotypes, under half of them owing to an unresolved V gene in the studies checked, with the rest unexplained. The sample profile shows 20,000 or so clones; 85% to 95% of them were found once. The ten most abundant clones make up less than 0.85% of the sample. Before genomic DNA was extracted, conventional CD4+ T cells were isolated from blood as CD25-low CD127-high cells. This same sample was also taken into another study, of regulatory T cells. The second source states: In the multiplex PCR, 52 forward TRBV primers and 13 reverse TRBJ primers were used, and assay-based and computational corrections were applied for amplification bias.

The sequenced sample was CD4+ T cells sorted from blood. These receptors were taken from a human donor in good health.

The V and J genes are TRBV10-2 and TRBJ2-4, with D tentatively TRBD2 (6 bases). Trimming took 1 base from V and 4 from J, leaving 14 bases between them. Germline lookup yields CDR1 WSHSY and CDR2 SAAADI. The length of the CDR3 is 16 residues. DNA of the CDR3: TGCGCCAGCAGTGAGTTGGTAGCGGTAGGGAAAAACATTCAGTACTTC. Its translation: CASSELVAVGKNIQYF.

The chain combines TRBV5-8 with TRBJ1-5; D uncertain. Germline values: CDR1 SGHTS, CDR2 YDEGEE. V gave up 1 base and J gave up 9 bases, with 11 bases separating them. The CDR3 spans 13 residues. CDR3 sequence (DNA): TGTGCCAGCAGCTTGACGGGGAACAGGCCCCAGCATTTT. Protein sequence: CASSLTGNRPQHF.

The chain employs TRBV9 and TRBJ2-3; D is undetermined. This CDR3 has 14 residues. Germline V gene sequence: CDR1 SGDLS, CDR2 YYNGEE. The V gene lost 2 bases and the J gene lost 9 bases, with 16 bases spanning the gap. CDR3 residues: CASSVVFVGGTQYF. The CDR3 DNA reads TGTGCCAGCAGCGTCGTGTTTGTAGGTGGGACGCAGTATTTT.

With regard to this clone: The junction does not match germline at one end; this may be a read error. The chain has TRBV7-8 and TRBJ2-7; 9 bases agree with TRBD1. This CDR3 contains 15 residues. Germline CDR1 and CDR2: SGHVS and FQNEAQ. CDR3 in DNA: TGTGCCAGCAGCTTAGGGACAGGGGCTACCTATGAGCAGTACTTC. Encoded protein: CASSLGTGATYEQYF. Looking up the rest from reference TRBV7-8 and TRBJ2-7 gives the full variable domain: GAGVSQSPRYKVAKRGQDVALRCDPISGHVSLFWYQQALGQGPEFLTYFQNEAQLDKSGLPSDRFFAERPEGSVSTLKIQRTQQEDSAVYLCASSLGTGATYEQYFGPGTRLTVT.

This chain uses TRBV19 with TRBJ2-3, with 11 bases identical to TRBD2. Per the germline V gene, CDR1 is LNHDA and CDR2 is SQIVND (reference sequence). V lost 3 bases and J lost 3; bases outside the gene matches: 2. There are 15 residues in the CDR3. CDR3 bases: TGTGCCAGTAGTATGCTAGCGGGGGGTACAGATACGCAGTATTTT. Translation gives CASSMLAGGTDTQYF.

The rearrangement links TRBV7-9 to TRBJ2-2; TRBD2 matches at 10 bases. The CDR3 length is 17 residues. Germline values: CDR1 SEHNR, CDR2 FQNEAQ (reference sequence). The V and J ends lost 1 base and 6 bases, in that order; junction bases with no gene match: 8. The CDR3, as DNA: TGTGCCAGCAGCTTAGTCCCCCTAGCGGGAGCTTCCGGGGAGCTGTTTTTT. Translation: CASSLVPLAGASGELFF.

CDR3 nucleotides: TGCGCCAGCAGCTACTCTGCGGGGGGTTTGGAGACCCAGTACTTC. It encodes CASSYSAGGLETQYF. The V call is TRBV5-1, the J call TRBJ2-5, with TRBD2 matching 8 bases. Germline values: CDR1 SGHRS, CDR2 YFSETQ. The length of the CDR3 is 15 residues. V gave up 3 bases and J gave up 5 bases; unmatched junction bases: 9.

The CDR3 sequence is CASSEGLADTGELFF. CDR3 bases: TGTGCCAGCAGTGAAGGTCTAGCGGACACCGGGGAGCTGTTTTTT. V usage is TRBV6-1 and J usage is TRBJ2-2; TRBD2 agrees at 7 bases. Unmatched junction bases numbered 2, after V lost 1 base and J lost 3 bases. Germline lookup yields CDR1 MNHNS and CDR2 SASEGT. This CDR3 comprises 15 residues.

In its sample, this clone was seen once. The chain joins TRBV19 to TRBJ1-1; 7 bases line up with TRBD1. Per germline, CDR1 LNHDA and CDR2 SQIVND (reference sequence). The CDR3 runs 16 residues. V gave up 5 bases and J gave up 0 bases; unmatched junction bases: 9. This chain's CDR3 is CASSFGGTELNTEAFF. CDR3 bases: TGTGCCAGTAGTTTCGGAGGGACAGAATTGAACACTGAAGCTTTCTTT. The entire variable domain, with the rest obtained from reference TRBV19 and TRBJ1-1, is as follows: DGGITQSPKYLFRKEGQNVTLSCEQNLNHDAMYWYRQDPGQGLRLIYYSQIVNDFQKGDIAEGYSVSREKKESFPLTVTSAQKNPTAFYLCASSFGGTELNTEAFFGQGTRLTVV.

The chain uses TRBV19 and TRBJ2-4; D gene ambiguous. CDR1 LNHDA and CDR2 SQIVND come from the germline V gene (reference sequence). Deletions cut 1 base from V and 0 bases from J, with 7 bases between. The CDR3 consists of 15 residues. The CDR3 is CASSIGVLAKNIQYF. The DNA for the CDR3 is TGTGCCAGTAGTATAGGAGTCCTAGCCAAAAACATTCAGTACTTC. Full variable domain (rest looked up from reference TRBV19 and TRBJ2-4): DGGITQSPKYLFRKEGQNVTLSCEQNLNHDAMYWYRQDPGQGLRLIYYSQIVNDFQKGDIAEGYSVSREKKESFPLTVTSAQKNPTAFYLCASSIGVLAKNIQYFGAGTRLSVL.

This sequence joins TRBV2 and TRBJ2-2, with TRBD2 matching 8 bases. V lost 6 bases to trimming and J lost 4 bases; unmatched junction nucleotides: 4. This CDR3 has 14 amino acids. In germline, CDR1 is SNHLY, CDR2 FYNNEI. This CDR3 is CASRRLASTGELFF. The CDR3 DNA reads as TGTGCCAGCAGGCGACTAGCGAGCACCGGGGAGCTGTTTTTT.

The CDR3 is CAWSKLEKGEQYF. CDR3 nucleotide sequence: TGTGCCTGGAGTAAACTAGAGAAGGGCGAGCAGTACTTC. The chain combines TRBV30 with TRBJ2-7; perhaps TRBD2 as D (5 bases). Germline lookup yields CDR1 GTSNPN and CDR2 SVGIG (reference sequence). Trimming took off 2 bases at V and 6 bases at J, with 14 bases between the two ends. This CDR3 has 13 residues.

The DNA of the CDR3 is TGTGCCACCAATACTCGAAGGGGGCAGGGAGAGACCCAGTACTTC. Protein product: CATNTRRGQGETQYF. The J gene is TRBJ2-5, the V gene TRBV6-6; 7 nucleotides align to TRBD1. V was pared by 10 bases and J by 4 bases, with 15 bases of the junction left unmatched. Germline V gene data show CDR1 as MNHNY and CDR2 as SVGAGI (reference sequence). The CDR3 has 15 amino acids.

The V gene is TRBV4-2, the J gene TRBJ1-1; D is possibly TRBD1 (6 bases). V was shortened by 0 bases and J by 3 bases, with 17 bases between the two germline ends. The CDR3 has 17 residues. CDR1 and CDR2 from the germline V gene are LGHNA and YNFKEQ. DNA for the CDR3: TGTGCCAGCAGCCAAGATCCCCGGACAGCCTTTGACACTGAAGCTTTCTTT. Amino acid sequence: CASSQDPRTAFDTEAFF.

The CDR3 region has the DNA TGTGCCAGCCAGACTAGCGGGTCCCACGAGCAGTACTTC. Translating gives CASQTSGSHEQYF. V is TRBV6-5 and J is TRBJ2-7; 10 bases agree with TRBD2. The CDR3 has 13 amino acids. Germline V gives CDR1 MNHEY, CDR2 SVGAGI. The J segment lost 5 bases and the V segment lost 8 bases, leaving 6 bases of the junction unmatched.

The chain recombines TRBV30 with TRBJ1-2; unclear D gene. The CDR3 loop spans 12 amino acids. Germline V gene data show CDR1 as GTSNPN and CDR2 as SVGIG (reference sequence). V dropped 0 bases and J dropped 5 bases, with 7 bases sitting between them. For the CDR3, the DNA is TGTGCCTGGAGTGTAAACGGATATGGCTACACCTTC. It is translated as CAWSVNGYGYTF.

This clone was seen only once. The rearrangement links TRBV6-6 to TRBJ2-6, with D possibly being TRBD2 (6 bases). V was shortened by 10 bases and J by 2 bases, with 12 bases between the two germline ends. CDR1 and CDR2 (germline): MNHNY, SVGAGI (reference sequence). This CDR3 region has 14 residues. CDR3 DNA sequence: TGTGCCATCAGGAGGGGTACTGGGGCCAACGTCCTGACTTTC. Its protein product is CAIRRGTGANVLTF.

This chain joins TRBV29-1 and TRBJ2-3; 9 bases are a match to TRBD1. J was trimmed by 2 bases and V by 4 bases; bases with no gene match: 4. This CDR3 has 14 amino acids. Germline values: CDR1 SQVTM, CDR2 ANQGSEA. The DNA of the CDR3 is TGCAGCGTTGGAAGACAGGGGGACACAGATACGCAGTATTTT. It encodes CSVGRQGDTDTQYF.

This chain connects TRBV5-1 to TRBJ2-1; 13 nucleotides agree with TRBD2. The trim removed 3 bases at V and 8 bases at J, leaving 5 bases unmatched. Germline CDR1 is SGHRS and CDR2 is YFSETQ. This CDR3 spans 15 amino acids. CDR3 region: CASSYTSGGAYEQFF. DNA of the CDR3: TGCGCCAGCAGCTACACTAGCGGGGGGGCCTATGAGCAGTTCTTC.

V is TRBV5-1 and J is TRBJ2-3; a weak D match, TRBD2 (6 bases). The CDR3 is made up of 16 amino acids. V lost 4 bases to trimming and J lost 3 bases, with 18 bases between them. Germline CDR1 is SGHRS and CDR2 is YFSETQ. CDR3: CASSPRLGIGTDTQYF. In DNA form, the CDR3 reads TGCGCCAGCAGCCCCCGACTAGGGATAGGGACAGATACGCAGTATTTT.